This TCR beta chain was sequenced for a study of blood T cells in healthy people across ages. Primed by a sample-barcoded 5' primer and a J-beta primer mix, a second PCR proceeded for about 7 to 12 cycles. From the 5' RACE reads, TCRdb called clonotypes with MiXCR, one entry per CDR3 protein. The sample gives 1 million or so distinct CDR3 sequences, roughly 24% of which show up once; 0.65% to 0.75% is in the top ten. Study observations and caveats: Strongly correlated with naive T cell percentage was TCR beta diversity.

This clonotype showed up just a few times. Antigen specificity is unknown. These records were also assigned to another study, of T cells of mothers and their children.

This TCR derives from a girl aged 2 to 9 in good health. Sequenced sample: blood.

The CDR3 nucleotides are TGTGCCAGCAGTTTTCTGTCGTCGCTAGCGGGGGTATACAATGAGCAGTTCTTC. It encodes CASSFLSSLAGVYNEQFF. The genes are TRBV12-3 or TRBV12-4 and TRBJ2-1; 10 nucleotides agree with TRBD2. With V trimmed by 3 bases and J by 4 bases, 12 bases remained unmatched. The CDR3 is made up of 18 amino acids.